This TCR beta chain was identified in a study of T-cell reconstitution after alpha-beta-depleted transplantation in children. General observations from the study: In some patients, recipient T cells and intrathymic progenitors surviving conditioning explained high day-60 diversity.

Ten or more counts support this clonotype. As yet, its antigen is unknown. The CDR3 has 15 amino acids. The V and J ends lost 6 bases and 7 bases respectively, with 18 bases between them. The germline V gene has CDR1 SGHTA and CDR2 FQGNSA. Preparing the TCRbeta library involved the use of unique molecular identifiers. In TCRdb, the PCR reads were re-called with MiXCR into one record per CDR3 protein. The data hold approximately 190,000 distinct CDR3 sequences, with approximately 6% observed a single time. The sequences come from PBMCs, collected before TCRalphabeta/CD19-depleted stem cell transplant. The chain uses TRBV7-2 and TRBJ2-2, with unresolved D. This TCR derives from a girl in the first two years of life with combined immunodeficiency, due to receive a stem cell transplant. CDR3 coding DNA: TGTGCCAGCAGTCCCCGATTAGGAAGTATCGGGGAGCTGTTTTTT. This translates into CASSPRLGSIGELFF.